Below are 20 T cell receptor beta chains sequenced from a single sample in a study of blood T cell repertoires in COVID-19. TCRdb's table, derived via immunoSEQ multiplex PCR, lists solely in-frame clones and lacks some. The sample lists about 140,000 clones; 79% were seen once. Source material: peripheral blood. The receptors stem from a man in his 60s with acute or convalescent COVID-19.

The chain employs TRBV30 and TRBJ2-1, with no clear D. The length of the CDR3 is 13 residues. Germline CDR1 is GTSNPN and CDR2 is SVGIG (reference sequence). V lost 3 bases and J lost 3, with 9 bases in between. CDR3 protein: CAWRRKSYNEQFF. Here the CDR3 DNA reads TGTGCCTGGAGGAGGAAGAGCTACAATGAGCAGTTCTTC.

This chain connects TRBV6-5 to TRBJ1-5; 10 bases match TRBD1. The CDR3 is made up of 16 amino acids. V was pared by 0 bases and J by 7 bases, with 6 bases of the junction left unmatched. CDR1 and CDR2 (germline): MNHEY, SVGAGI. CDR3: CASSYSGTGDGQPQHF. CDR3 DNA sequence: TGTGCCAGCAGTTACTCGGGGACAGGGGATGGGCAGCCCCAGCATTTT.

This clone was seen a few times. DNA for the CDR3: TGTGCCAGCACCGAGAGTGGGGGGCAAGAGACCCAGTACTTC. This sequence encodes CASTESGGQETQYF. The chain carries TRBV3-1 (or the pseudogene TRBV3-2) and TRBJ2-5, with D possibly matching TRBD2 (6 bases). CDR1 is LGHDT, CDR2 YNNKEL, per germline (reference sequence). The germline V and J ends were trimmed by 7 bases and 2 bases, with 14 bases remaining between them. This CDR3 has 14 residues.

The genes are TRBV2 and TRBJ1-6; possibly TRBD1 for D (6 bases). V shed 7 bases and J shed 7 bases, with 11 bases lying between them. The CDR3 loop spans 13 amino acids. CDR1 and CDR2 from the germline V gene are SNHLY and FYNNEI. CDR3 sequence reads: CASTRQGNSPLHF. DNA of the CDR3: TGTGCCAGCACCCGGCAGGGGAATTCACCCCTCCACTTT.

The CDR3: CASSQDAQGLETQYF. CDR3 nucleotides: TGCGCCAGCAGCCAAGATGCCCAGGGGTTAGAGACCCAGTACTTC. V and J are TRBV4-3 and TRBJ2-5; weak D call: TRBD1 (6 bases). The germline CDR1 and CDR2 sequences are LGHNA and YSLEER. The CDR3 is made up of 15 amino acids. V lost 0 bases and J 4 bases, leaving 12 bases between the germline ends.

This chain connects TRBV5-4 to TRBJ2-5; 7 positions agree with TRBD2. The junction had 9 bases not matched to a gene; V was cut back by 4 bases and J by 3 bases. CDR1 SGHNT and CDR2 YYREEE come from the germline V gene (reference sequence). This CDR3 is 15 amino acids long. The CDR3 protein is CASSTGGAGEETQYF. The CDR3 DNA reads as TGTGCCAGCAGCACTGGAGGCGCGGGAGAAGAGACCCAGTACTTC.

With regard to this clone: Other DNA variants within this sample encode the same CDR3. This chain connects TRBV18 to TRBJ2-1; D is ambiguous. The germline V and J ends were trimmed by 2 bases and 8 bases, with 7 bases remaining between them. The CDR3 is made up of 12 amino acids. CDR1 KGHSH and CDR2 LQKENI come from the germline V gene. The CDR3 DNA reads as TGTGCCAGCTCACCATTGCGTGATGAGCAGTTCTTC. Its protein is CASSPLRDEQFF.

This chain connects TRBV6-5 to TRBJ1-4; D not certain. This CDR3 is 14 amino acids long. Per germline, CDR1 MNHEY and CDR2 SVGAGI. Trimming left V 3 bases short and J 3 bases short, with 8 bases between. As DNA, the CDR3 is TGTGCCAGCAGTTATGGCGGGCCTAATGAAAAACTGTTTTTT. Protein sequence: CASSYGGPNEKLFF.

V is TRBV7-3 and J is TRBJ2-1, with 8 bases identical to TRBD2. Trimming at V came to 5 bases and at J to 0 bases, leaving 12 bases not matched to a gene. Germline lookup yields CDR1 SGHTA and CDR2 FQGTGA. The CDR3 extends over 18 amino acids. CDR3 amino acids: CASSHSGTDPSSYNEQFF. The CDR3, as DNA: TGTGCCAGCAGCCATAGCGGGACGGACCCCAGCTCCTACAATGAGCAGTTCTTC.

This clone appeared once. The J gene is TRBJ1-1, the V gene TRBV6-5, with a possible D match to TRBD1 (6 bases). Trimming took 6 bases from V and 1 from J, leaving 12 bases between them. The length of the CDR3 is 14 residues. Germline-derived CDR1 and CDR2 are MNHEY and SVGAGI. The DNA for the CDR3 is TGTGCCAGCAGGCCGGGACACGCGAACACTGAAGCTTTCTTT. Protein sequence: CASRPGHANTEAFF.

In this sample, this clone turned up a few times. The V gene is TRBV2, the J gene TRBJ1-1; 7 nucleotides match TRBD1. The CDR3 loop spans 13 amino acids. V gave up 10 bases and J gave up 1 base; unmatched junction bases: 6. Germline CDR1 is SNHLY and CDR2 is FYNNEI. CDR3 sequence: CATWGQSNTEAFF. The CDR3 nucleotides are TGTGCCACCTGGGGACAGTCGAACACTGAAGCTTTCTTT.

This chain links TRBV7-2 with TRBJ1-3, with D perhaps matching TRBD1 (6 bases). V shed 5 bases and J shed 4 bases, with 15 bases lying between them. Per germline, CDR1 SGHTA and CDR2 FQGNSA. This CDR3 has 15 residues. The CDR3 DNA sequence: TGTGCCAGCAGCACCCGGGGGGCCGGAGGAAACACCATATATTTT. Translation: CASSTRGAGGNTIYF.

V and J are TRBV27 and TRBJ2-1; 10 nucleotides line up with TRBD2. Trimming removed 3 bases from V and 8 bases from J; junction bases left unmatched: 13. Germline V gene data show CDR1 as MNHEY and CDR2 as SMNVEV (reference sequence). The CDR3 is 17 residues long. The CDR3 DNA is TGTGCCAGCAGTTTGGTCCCCCGACTAGCGGGCGGACATGAGCAGTTCTTC. This sequence encodes CASSLVPRLAGGHEQFF.

CDR3 amino acids: CASSVYKWTVGGNQPQHF. As DNA, the CDR3 is TGTGCCAGCTCAGTTTACAAGTGGACAGTGGGGGGCAATCAGCCCCAGCATTTT. The gene calls are TRBV28 and TRBJ1-5, with a tentative D call TRBD1 (6 bases). The germline gives CDR1 MDHEN, CDR2 SYDVKM. With 8 bases removed from V and 2 bases from J, the gap between germline ends came to 25 bases. The CDR3 loop spans 18 amino acids.

The chain combines TRBV27 with TRBJ1-4, with 9 nucleotides matching TRBD1. Germline trimming cut 10 bases from V and 10 bases from J; bases unmatched to any gene: 16. Germline CDR1 reads MNHEY; CDR2 reads SMNVEV (reference sequence). This CDR3 contains 15 residues. The CDR3 spells CATRGSRTGDGKLFF. CDR3 DNA: TGTGCCACCAGGGGTTCGAGGACAGGGGACGGAAAACTGTTTTTT. The variable domain in full, completed from reference TRBV27 and TRBJ1-4, reads EAQVTQNPRYLITVTGKKLTVTCSQNMNHEYMSWYRQDPGLGLRQIYYSMNVEVTDKGDVPEGYKVSRKEKRNFPLILESPSPNQTSLYFCATRGSRTGDGKLFFGSGTQLSVL.

This clone was counted between two and nine times. Sequence at one end of the junction differs from germline and may be a read error. The chain links TRBV11-2 to TRBJ2-7; tentative D call: TRBD1 (6 bases). The CDR3 consists of 12 residues. Germline V gives CDR1 SGHAT, CDR2 FQNNGV. The CDR3 DNA reads TGTGCCAGCAGCTCATATTCCCCACAGGGATTCTTC. It yields the protein CASSSYSPQGFF.

The chain carries TRBV19 and TRBJ1-2; the D is unclear. Trimming shortened V by 4 bases and J by 1 base, and 4 bases separated the two germline ends. Per germline, CDR1 LNHDA and CDR2 SQIVND (reference sequence). The CDR3 runs 12 residues. CDR3 loop: CASSTNNYGYTF. CDR3 sequence (DNA): TGTGCCAGTAGTACAAATAACTATGGCTACACCTTC.

The CDR3 coding sequence is TGCGCCAGCAGCTTGGACGGGAGCTATGAGCAGTTCTTC. Protein: CASSLDGSYEQFF. The chain combines TRBV5-1 with TRBJ2-1, with a possible D match to TRBD2 (6 bases). The CDR3 covers 13 residues. Trimming stripped 0 bases from V and 8 bases from J, with 9 bases between. Germline loops: CDR1 SGHRS, CDR2 YFSETQ. Variable domain in full (rest from reference TRBV5-1 and TRBJ2-1): KAGVTQTPRYLIKTRGQQVTLSCSPISGHRSVSWYQQTPGQGLQFLFEYFSETQRNKGNFPGRFSGRQFSNSRSEMNVSTLELGDSALYLCASSLDGSYEQFFGPGTRLTVL.

This sequence joins TRBV30 and TRBJ2-3; 7 nucleotides agree with TRBD2. The CDR3 is made up of 15 amino acids. In germline, CDR1 is GTSNPN, CDR2 SVGIG (reference sequence). The trim removed 4 bases at V and 6 bases at J, leaving 13 bases unmatched. The CDR3 here is CAWTRGEFYSDTQYF. For the CDR3, the DNA is TGTGCCTGGACTCGGGGGGAGTTTTATTCGGATACGCAGTATTTT.

This chain joins TRBV7-2 and TRBJ2-7, with 13 bases lining up with TRBD2. Germline V gene lookup returns CDR1 SGHTA and CDR2 FQGNSA. The CDR3 is 17 amino acids. V lost 1 base and J lost 9; bases outside the gene matches: 12. The CDR3 region is CASSLVGTSGTAGGQYF. In DNA form, the CDR3 reads TGTGCCAGCAGCTTAGTTGGGACTAGCGGGACCGCTGGGGGGCAGTACTTC. The complete variable domain, with remaining parts taken from reference TRBV7-2 and TRBJ2-7, reads GAGVSQSPSNKVTEKGKDVELRCDPISGHTALYWYRQSLGQGLEFLIYFQGNSAPDKSGLPSDRFSAERTGGSVSTLTIQRTQQEDSAVYLCASSLVGTSGTAGGQYFGPGTRLTVT.